Each of the 19 T cell receptor beta chains below was sequenced from the same sample in a study of cytomegalovirus exposure and HLA in healthy donors. PCR primers comprised 60 Vbeta and 13 Jbeta primers. The method was immunoSEQ multiplex PCR; TCRdb's version includes in-frame clones alone and lacks a portion of them. The sample shows 95,000 to 150,000 clones, 73% of them seen only once. What was sequenced was PBMCs. The source of these receptors is a man in his sixties in good health and CMV-seropositive.

V gene TRBV9 combines with J gene TRBJ2-1; no clear D gene. In germline, CDR1 is SGDLS, CDR2 YYNGEE. V lost 0 bases, J lost 3 bases, and 7 bases lay in between. The CDR3 spans 14 residues. The CDR3 here is CASSVVADYNEQFF. For the CDR3, the DNA is TGTGCCAGCAGCGTAGTTGCGGACTACAATGAGCAGTTCTTC. Looking up the rest from reference TRBV9 and TRBJ2-1 gives the full variable domain: DSGVTQTPKHLITATGQRVTLRCSPRSGDLSVYWYQQSLDQGLQFLIQYYNGEERAKGNILERFSAQQFPDLHSELNLSSLELGDSALYFCASSVVADYNEQFFGPGTRLTVL.

This chain uses TRBV29-1 with TRBJ1-1; 8 bases agree with TRBD1. The CDR3 spans 12 residues. Germline values: CDR1 SQVTM, CDR2 ANQGSEA. J gave up 8 bases and V 7 bases, and 9 bases lay outside the gene matches. The CDR3 sequence is CSGHPGTGEAFF. CDR3 in DNA: TGCAGCGGCCACCCCGGGACAGGCGAAGCTTTCTTT.

In this sample, this clone turned up a few times. V gene TRBV29-1 combines with J gene TRBJ1-2, with D possibly TRBD1 on 5 matching bases. Germline CDR1 SQVTM, CDR2 ANQGSEA. The CDR3 length is 13 residues. The ends were cut back, 0 bases at V and 8 bases at J, with 13 bases in the middle. CDR3: CSVEDPPGVGYTF. The CDR3 bases are TGCAGCGTTGAAGATCCTCCGGGGGTGGGCTACACCTTC.

The CDR3 coding sequence is TGTGCCAGCTCCCCCACGAGATCTGGAAACACCATATATTTT. Its translation is CASSPTRSGNTIYF. J is TRBJ1-3 and V is TRBV11-2, with no clear D. Germline-derived CDR1 and CDR2 are SGHAT and FQNNGV. This CDR3 is 14 amino acids long. V lost 8 bases and J 1 base, leaving 12 bases between the germline ends.

This CDR3 is CASSVQYQPQHF. As DNA, the CDR3 is TGTGCCAGCAGCGTACAATATCAGCCCCAGCATTTT. The chain uses TRBV5-6 and TRBJ1-5; D unresolved. Germline CDR1 SGHDT, CDR2 YYEEEE. Trimming removed 4 bases from V and 5 bases from J, with 7 bases in between. The CDR3 sequence is 12 residues long.

This chain connects TRBV6-5 to TRBJ1-4; 7 bases are shared with TRBD1. CDR1 is MNHEY and CDR2 is SVGAGI in the germline V gene. The CDR3 sequence is 15 residues long. Losses at the gene ends were 6 bases for V and 7 bases for J; bases not matched to a gene: 11. The CDR3 bases are TGTGCCAGCAGCCGAGATGACAGGGTCGGTGAAAAACTGTTTTTT. Translated, it gives CASSRDDRVGEKLFF.

The chain employs TRBV11-1 and TRBJ2-7, with 8 bases fitting TRBD1. V lost 5 bases to trimming and J lost 1 base; unmatched junction nucleotides: 7. Germline values: CDR1 SGHAT, CDR2 FQDESV (reference sequence). This CDR3 has 15 amino acids. CDR3 amino acids: CASSPTGGISYEQYF. CDR3 sequence (DNA): TGTGCCAGCAGCCCTACAGGGGGGATTTCCTACGAGCAGTACTTC.

The chain has TRBV28 and TRBJ1-5; D uncertain. The CDR3 consists of 16 residues. Trimming left V 6 bases short and J 11 bases short, with 26 bases between. Germline V gives CDR1 MDHEN, CDR2 SYDVKM. CDR3 nucleotide sequence: TGTGCCAGCAGGTTGGCGGGAGGTCCACCTCAATCAGCCCAGCATTTT. This translates into CASRLAGGPPQSAQHF. Supplemented by reference TRBV28 and TRBJ1-5, the full variable domain reads DVKVTQSSRYLVKRTGEKVFLECVQDMDHENMFWYRQDPGLGLRLIYFSYDVKMKEKGDIPEGYSVSREKKERFSLILESASTNQTSMYLCASRLAGGPPQSAQHFGDGTRLSIL.

The chain recombines TRBV7-3 with TRBJ2-3; weak D call: TRBD1 (5 bases). The V gene lost 5 bases and the J gene lost 6 bases, with 18 bases spanning the gap. This CDR3 is 15 amino acids long. Germline CDR1 is SGHTA and CDR2 is FQGTGA. CDR3 loop: CASSHPTSGSDTQYF. The CDR3 coding sequence is TGTGCCAGCAGCCACCCGACCTCAGGGTCGGATACGCAGTATTTT. Combining the CDR3 with reference TRBV7-3 and TRBJ2-3 gives the whole variable domain GAGVSQTPSNKVTEKGKYVELRCDPISGHTALYWYRQSLGQGPEFLIYFQGTGAADDSGLPNDRFFAVRPEGSVSTLKIQRTERGDSAVYLCASSHPTSGSDTQYFGPGTRLTVL.

The chain joins TRBV7-2 to TRBJ2-1, with 8 bases aligning to TRBD2. V was pared by 5 bases and J by 10 bases, with 25 bases of the junction left unmatched. There are 19 residues in the CDR3. Germline-derived CDR1 and CDR2 are SGHTA and FQGNSA. The chain's CDR3 is CASSTPSGSGGTRVWEQFF. CDR3 DNA sequence: TGTGCCAGCAGCACCCCAAGCGGGAGTGGCGGGACTAGAGTCTGGGAGCAGTTCTTC.

The genes are TRBV18 and TRBJ2-5; 7 bases are shared with TRBD2. The CDR3 runs 15 residues. V was clipped by 5 bases and J by 2 bases; unmatched bases: 8. CDR1 and CDR2 from the germline V gene are KGHSH and LQKENI. The CDR3, as DNA: TGTGCCAGCTCATCTATGCTAGCGGTGCAAGAGACCCAGTACTTC. Its protein product is CASSSMLAVQETQYF.

The rearrangement uses TRBV5-1 and TRBJ2-2; 11 nucleotides match TRBD2. Losses at the gene ends were 4 bases for V and 1 base for J; bases not matched to a gene: 3. There are 16 residues in the CDR3. CDR1 is SGHRS and CDR2 is YFSETQ in the germline V gene. This CDR3 reads CASSPGTSGNTGELFF. In DNA form, the CDR3 reads TGCGCCAGCAGCCCCGGGACTAGCGGGAACACCGGGGAGCTGTTTTTT.

Comment on this clone: The junction shows a germline mismatch at one end, possibly a read error. The chain joins TRBV7-9 to TRBJ1-6; D not resolved. CDR3 length: 14 residues. Looked up from germline, CDR1 is SEHNR and CDR2 is FQNEAQ (reference sequence). The CDR3 sequence is CSSSLVRVGSPLHF. In DNA, the CDR3 is TGTTCCAGCAGCTTAGTCCGGGTTGGTTCACCCCTCCACTTT.

The rearrangement joins TRBV5-6 to TRBJ1-6; TRBD1 is a possible D gene (5 bases). The ends were cut back, 3 bases at V and 6 bases at J, with 7 bases in the middle. The germline gives CDR1 SGHDT, CDR2 YYEEEE. CDR3 size: 13 residues. CDR3 in amino acids: CASSWGLNSPLHF. In DNA form, the CDR3 reads TGTGCCAGCAGCTGGGGCCTTAATTCACCCCTCCACTTT.

This clone was counted a single time. This chain links TRBV5-6 with TRBJ2-5; TRBD2 might be the D (5 bases). Germline V lookup: CDR1 SGHDT, CDR2 YYEEEE. V was clipped by 0 bases and J by 5 bases, with 11 bases between them. The CDR3 consists of 14 residues. CDR3 nucleotide sequence: TGTGCCAGCAGCTTGGAAGGAGCGGCGGAGACCCAGTACTTC. Translating it yields CASSLEGAAETQYF.

The chain uses TRBV7-9 and TRBJ1-1; D gene ambiguous. Germline V lookup: CDR1 SEHNR, CDR2 FQNEAQ (reference sequence). V lost 3 bases and J lost 2, with 7 bases in between. The CDR3 runs 13 residues. CDR3 residues: CASSFTHNTEAFF. In nucleotides, the CDR3 is TGTGCCAGCAGCTTTACACATAACACTGAAGCTTTCTTT.

V and J are TRBV5-6 and TRBJ2-1, with unresolved D. The germline V gene has CDR1 SGHDT and CDR2 YYEEEE. V was pared by 5 bases and J by 0 bases, with 15 bases between. This CDR3 is built from 16 residues. The CDR3 nucleotides read TGTGCCAGCAGTTCAAATGCCATGAGCTCCTACAATGAGCAGTTCTTC. This translates into CASSSNAMSSYNEQFF.

This rearrangement joins TRBV11-2 to TRBJ2-7; the match to TRBD1 covers 7 bases. The ends lost 5 bases at V and 3 bases at J; junction bases unmatched: 7. The V gene's germline CDR1 is SGHAT and CDR2 FQNNGV. The CDR3 contains 14 residues. The CDR3 reads CASSPRQGSYEQYF. As DNA, the CDR3 is TGTGCCAGCAGCCCGCGACAGGGAAGCTACGAGCAGTACTTC.

The chain links TRBV9 to TRBJ2-3; 7 positions match TRBD2. There are 15 residues in the CDR3. CDR1 and CDR2 (germline): SGDLS, YYNGEE. V shed 4 bases and J 2 bases; nucleotides not matched to a gene: 7. The CDR3, as DNA: TGTGCCAGCAGCTCGGAGCGGGGTACCACAGATACGCAGTATTTT. Its protein is CASSSERGTTDTQYF.